The 25 T cell receptor beta chains in this list originate from one sample, sequenced in a study of blood T cell repertoires in COVID-19. Sequencing was performed with immunoSEQ multiplex PCR; in TCRdb, only in-frame clones are kept and a portion is missing. The repertoire holds more than 250,000 clones, with around 80% as singletons. Source material: peripheral blood. These receptors all stem from a woman between 45 and 65 years old with acute or convalescent COVID-19.

V and J are TRBV24-1 and TRBJ1-5; no reliable D call. Trimming took off 10 bases at V and 5 bases at J, with 14 bases between the two ends. Germline V CDR1 and CDR2: KGHDR, SFDVKD. The CDR3 extends over 13 amino acids. Here the CDR3 DNA reads TGTGCCACGACTCGTATAGAGCATCAGCCCCAGCATTTT. This gives the protein CATTRIEHQPQHF.

The chain is built from TRBV29-1 and TRBJ2-1; possibly TRBD1 for D (6 bases). Germline assignment: CDR1 SQVTM and CDR2 ANQGSEA. Trimming took off 4 bases at V and 7 bases at J, with 11 bases between the two ends. The CDR3 sequence is 12 residues long. The CDR3 is CSVVGAGNEQFF. In nucleotides, the CDR3 is TGCAGCGTTGTGGGGGCTGGGAATGAGCAGTTCTTC.

This clone was seen a few times. The chain links TRBV4-1 to TRBJ1-2, with 10 bases identical to TRBD1. The V gene end was trimmed by 7 bases and the J gene end by 6 bases; junction bases not matched to a gene: 8. CDR3 length equals 14 residues. In germline, CDR1 is MGHRA, CDR2 YSYEKL. The CDR3 spells CASTRMTGGDGYTF. The DNA for the CDR3 is TGCGCCAGCACCCGAATGACAGGGGGCGATGGCTACACCTTC.

The chain has TRBV29-1 and TRBJ2-2; 8 bases agree with TRBD2. V lost 6 bases and J lost 7; bases outside the gene matches: 19. This CDR3 region has 17 residues. Germline V gene sequence: CDR1 SQVTM, CDR2 ANQGSEA. The CDR3 spells CSVLTIRAGEVVGELFF. For the CDR3, the DNA is TGCAGCGTCCTAACCATTCGAGCGGGAGAGGTAGTCGGGGAGCTGTTTTTT.

The rearrangement links TRBV6-5 to TRBJ2-2; the D gene is possibly TRBD2 (7 bases). This CDR3 comprises 15 residues. Germline lookup yields CDR1 MNHEY and CDR2 SVGAGI. The V and J ends lost 10 bases and 5 bases respectively, with 20 bases between them. The CDR3 sequence: CATTRPSGTTGELFF. The CDR3 DNA follows: TGTGCCACCACACGCCCCAGCGGGACAACCGGGGAGCTGTTTTTT.

This clone appeared a single time. The chain recombines TRBV30 with TRBJ1-6; D is uncertain. The V end was cut by 0 bases, the J end by 0 bases, with 9 bases between. This CDR3 spans 16 amino acids. Germline-derived CDR1 and CDR2 are GTSNPN and SVGIG (reference sequence). The CDR3 coding sequence is TGTGCCTGGAGTGTAGAACCTAGCTCCTATAATTCACCCCTCCACTTT. Encoded protein: CAWSVEPSSYNSPLHF.

The chain joins TRBV28 to TRBJ1-2; 12 positions agree with TRBD1. There are 15 residues in the CDR3. V shed 7 bases, J shed 8 bases, and the junction held 11 bases outside the gene matches. Germline CDR1 reads MDHEN; CDR2 reads SYDVKM. The CDR3 spells CASNPRGQGAWGYTF. The CDR3 region has the DNA TGTGCCAGCAACCCCCGGGGACAGGGGGCGTGGGGCTACACCTTC.

The V call is TRBV3-1 (or the pseudogene TRBV3-2), the J call TRBJ2-5; 9 nucleotides match TRBD1. The germline V gene encodes CDR1 LGHDT and CDR2 YNNKEL (reference sequence). The CDR3 sequence is 15 residues long. J lost 5 bases, V lost 4 bases, and 8 bases had no gene match. The CDR3 DNA is TGTGCCAGCAGCCTATCACAGGGGGCGCGGGAGACCCAGTACTTC. Its translation: CASSLSQGARETQYF.

The chain is built from TRBV3-1 (or the pseudogene TRBV3-2) and TRBJ1-1, with TRBD1 matching 7 bases. CDR1 and CDR2 from the germline V gene are LGHDT and YNNKEL (reference sequence). The CDR3 length is 14 residues. J lost 2 bases, V lost 5 bases, and 5 bases had no gene match. This CDR3 is CASSYRGANTEAFF. As DNA, the CDR3 is TGTGCCAGCAGCTACAGGGGCGCCAACACTGAAGCTTTCTTT.

This chain uses TRBV6-5 with TRBJ1-1; D unclear. V was clipped by 11 bases and J by 3 bases, with 10 bases between them. The CDR3 is 11 amino acids. Germline CDR1 and CDR2: MNHEY and SVGAGI. The CDR3 nucleotides are TGTGCCGCCGTCCAGGACACTGAAGCTTTCTTT. Translated, it gives CAAVQDTEAFF.

This clone was seen a handful of times. V usage is TRBV2 and J usage is TRBJ1-5; D might be TRBD1 (6 bases). The CDR3 contains 15 residues. The V gene's germline CDR1 is SNHLY and CDR2 FYNNEI. Trimming took 3 bases from V and 5 from J, leaving 14 bases between them. CDR3 DNA sequence: TGTGCCAGCAGTGAGAGAGGGGGGGCACATCAGCCCCAGCATTTT. As protein: CASSERGGAHQPQHF.

V and J are TRBV7-3 and TRBJ2-3, with D uncertain. The V gene's germline CDR1 is SGHTA and CDR2 FQGTGA. With 5 bases removed from V and 2 bases from J, the gap between germline ends came to 8 bases. The CDR3 is made up of 13 amino acids. In DNA form, the CDR3 reads TGTGCCAGCAGCCTAGGAGCCACAGATACGCAGTATTTT. Translation gives CASSLGATDTQYF.

This rearrangement joins TRBV9 to TRBJ2-3; D gene unclear. The CDR3 consists of 13 residues. CDR1 is SGDLS, CDR2 YYNGEE, per germline. Trimming took 0 bases from V and 4 from J, leaving 6 bases between them. The CDR3 DNA is TGTGCCAGCAGCGTAGATAGCCCAGATACGCAGTATTTT. Protein product: CASSVDSPDTQYF.

This clone was recorded only once. The chain joins TRBV2 to TRBJ2-6; perhaps TRBD2 as D (6 bases). With 11 bases removed from V and 4 bases from J, the gap between germline ends came to 12 bases. In germline, CDR1 is SNHLY, CDR2 FYNNEI. CDR3 length: 13 residues. The CDR3 spells CALARGGANVLTF. The DNA for the CDR3 is TGTGCCTTAGCCCGGGGGGGGGCCAACGTCCTGACTTTC. Full variable domain (missing parts from reference TRBV2 and TRBJ2-6): EPEVTQTPSHQVTQMGQEVILRCVPISNHLYFYWYRQILGQKVEFLVSFYNNEISEKSEIFDDQFSVERPDGSNFTLKIRSTKLEDSAMYFCALARGGANVLTFGAGSRLTVL.

The CDR3 bases are TGCGCCAGCAGCGCATCCGGGACAGGCCAAGAAAAACTGTTTTTT. It yields the protein CASSASGTGQEKLFF. The chain links TRBV4-1 to TRBJ1-4, with 8 bases lining up with TRBD1. V lost 5 bases to trimming and J lost 8 bases; unmatched junction nucleotides: 10. Germline assignment: CDR1 MGHRA and CDR2 YSYEKL. The CDR3 spans 15 residues.

J is TRBJ1-5 and V is TRBV30, with a possible D match to TRBD1 (6 bases). The germline gives CDR1 GTSNPN, CDR2 SVGIG (reference sequence). Trimming took 7 bases from V and 2 from J, leaving 21 bases between them. The CDR3 has 16 amino acids. The CDR3: CASSQQGFYRNQPQHF. The CDR3 bases are TGTGCCTCCTCCCAACAGGGATTTTATCGCAATCAGCCCCAGCATTTT.

The chain employs TRBV12-3 or TRBV12-4 and TRBJ2-1; D call uncertain. The CDR3 loop spans 12 amino acids. V dropped 7 bases and J dropped 4 bases, with 8 bases sitting between them. CDR3: CASNQIYNEQFF. CDR3 in DNA: TGTGCCAGCAACCAGATTTACAATGAGCAGTTCTTC.

The chain combines TRBV6-5 with TRBJ2-7, with TRBD1 identical over 7 bases. J gave up 2 bases and V 10 bases, and 8 bases lay outside the gene matches. The CDR3 spans 13 residues. Germline V CDR1 and CDR2: MNHEY, SVGAGI. The CDR3 DNA is TGTGCCACGGAAGGGACAGCGACCTACGAGCAGTACGTC. This gives the protein CATEGTATYEQYV.

The chain uses TRBV18 and TRBJ1-2; D perhaps matches TRBD1 (5 bases). The V gene lost 5 bases and the J gene lost 6 bases, with 7 bases spanning the gap. Germline V gene data show CDR1 as KGHSH and CDR2 as LQKENI. This CDR3 is 11 amino acids long. The CDR3 here is CASSSTDGYTF. For the CDR3, the DNA is TGTGCCAGCTCATCGACAGATGGCTACACCTTC.

This clone was picked up one time. The chain links TRBV3-1 (or the pseudogene TRBV3-2) to TRBJ1-4, with D unresolved. Germline CDR1 is LGHDT and CDR2 is YNNKEL (reference sequence). V gave up 4 bases and J gave up 7 bases, with 13 bases separating them. This CDR3 comprises 14 residues. In DNA form, the CDR3 reads TGTGCCAGCAGCCCCTTTACGGGTCCTGAAAAACTGTTTTTT. Its translation is CASSPFTGPEKLFF.

The chain recombines TRBV6-5 with TRBJ2-5; TRBD2 matches 7 bases. The CDR3 length is 14 residues. Germline V CDR1 and CDR2: MNHEY, SVGAGI. V shed 8 bases and J 5 bases; nucleotides not matched to a gene: 11. In nucleotides, the CDR3 is TGTGCCAGCCTCCTCCCGGGAGGCAGGGAGACCCAGTACTTC. It translates to CASLLPGGRETQYF.

This chain uses TRBV30 with TRBJ1-1, with 10 bases aligning to TRBD1. Per germline, CDR1 GTSNPN and CDR2 SVGIG (reference sequence). J gave up 1 base and V 3 bases, and 11 bases lay outside the gene matches. The CDR3 is made up of 17 amino acids. The CDR3 reads CAWRIPGQGTRNTEAFF. The CDR3 DNA reads TGTGCCTGGAGAATTCCGGGACAGGGGACACGGAACACTGAAGCTTTCTTT.

This rearrangement joins TRBV7-3 to TRBJ2-7; no reliable D call. The length of the CDR3 is 16 residues. Trimming left V 2 bases short and J 6 bases short, with 20 bases between. The germline V gene encodes CDR1 SGHTA and CDR2 FQGTGA. The CDR3 loop is CASSLERTSGPGEQYF. CDR3 nucleotides: TGTGCCAGCAGCTTAGAGAGAACCTCAGGCCCTGGCGAGCAGTACTTC.

The chain has TRBV4-1 and TRBJ1-2; D may be TRBD1 (6 bases). The CDR3 consists of 16 residues. The V and J ends lost 0 bases and 1 base respectively, with 12 bases between them. The germline V gene has CDR1 MGHRA and CDR2 YSYEKL. In DNA form, the CDR3 reads TGCGCCAGCAGCCAAGAGACGCAGGGGATTAACTATGGCTACACCTTC. Its protein product is CASSQETQGINYGYTF.

This chain links TRBV11-1 with TRBJ1-2; no clear D. The CDR3 sequence is 15 residues long. V was trimmed by 2 bases and J by 2 bases, leaving 12 bases between them. Germline CDR1 SGHAT, CDR2 FQDESV (reference sequence). This CDR3 is CASSLIPDWNYGYTF. The DNA of the CDR3 is TGTGCCAGCAGCTTAATTCCCGACTGGAACTATGGCTACACCTTC. Drawing the rest from reference TRBV11-1 and TRBJ1-2, the complete variable domain is EAEVAQSPRYKITEKSQAVAFWCDPISGHATLYWYRQILGQGPELLVQFQDESVVDDSQLPKDRFSAERLKGVDSTLKIQPAELGDSAMYLCASSLIPDWNYGYTFGSGTRLTVV.